These T cell receptor beta chains were read from a single sample in a study of response to subunit inactivated influenza vaccine. TCRdb fed the RT-PCR reads into MiXCR, producing one record per CDR3 protein. The sample includes fewer than 800,000 distinct CDR3 sequences, around a sixth of them seen just once. The material was PBMCs from blood, obtained roughly 12 days after vaccination. Every receptor here comes from a man aged 45 to 65 who received an inactivated influenza vaccine. Both conserved end residues are part of each CDR3. The D gene is left open where the match is weak. The size field is filled for only some rows; it gives once, few, many or a size class.

>.|TRBV12-3/TRBV12-4|TRBJ2-3|few
CASTVSTDTQYF
TGTGCCAGCACCGTTAGCACAGATACGCAGTATTTT
>TRBD2|TRBV7-6|TRBJ2-1|few
CASRGPGLWNEQFF
TGTGCCAGCAGGGGTCCGGGACTATGGAATGAGCAGTTCTTC
>.|TRBV6-5|TRBJ2-1|.
CASSYSKLNNEQFF
TGTGCCAGCAGTTACTCGAAACTTAACAATGAGCAGTTCTTC
>TRBD1|TRBV18|TRBJ1-4|.
CASSPGQGHEKLFF
TGTGCCAGCTCACCGGGACAGGGTCATGAAAAACTGTTTTTT
>.|TRBV7-9|TRBJ2-7|few
CASGARGTYEQYF
TGTGCCAGCGGGGCCAGGGGAACTTACGAGCAGTACTTC
>TRBD1|TRBV20-1|TRBJ2-7|.
CSARDLTGLYEQYF
TGCAGTGCTAGAGATCTGACAGGGCTCTACGAGCAGTACTTC
>.|TRBV10-3|TRBJ1-2|.
CAISELQNYGYTF
TGTGCCATCAGTGAGTTACAGAACTATGGCTACACCTTC
>.|TRBV12-3/TRBV12-4|TRBJ2-1|.
CASSFFRDHNEQFF
TGTGCCAGCAGTTTCTTCAGGGACCACAATGAGCAGTTCTTC
>.|TRBV4-2|TRBJ1-2|few
CASSPSQDIASNYGYTF
TGTGCCAGCAGCCCGTCCCAGGACATAGCTTCTAACTATGGCTACACCTTC
>TRBD1|TRBV12-3/TRBV12-4|TRBJ2-1|.
CASSAWTGHEQFF
TGTGCCAGCAGTGCCTGGACAGGGCATGAGCAGTTCTTC
>TRBD2|TRBV11-3|TRBJ2-1|.
CASSPPPGTSGKNEQFF
TGTGCCAGCAGTCCCCCTCCGGGGACTAGCGGGAAGAATGAGCAGTTCTTC
>TRBD1|TRBV7-6|TRBJ2-3|many
CASSRGQGRTDTQYF
TGTGCCAGCAGCCGGGGACAGGGACGCACAGATACGCAGTATTTT
>.|TRBV10-3|TRBJ2-3|.
CAISRSTDTQYF
TGTGCCATCAGTAGATCCACAGATACGCAGTATTTT
>TRBD1|TRBV7-2|TRBJ2-1|.
CASSLRGGESYNEQFF
TGTGCCAGCAGCTTAAGAGGGGGCGAATCCTACAATGAGCAGTTCTTC
>.|TRBV11-2|TRBJ2-7|.
CASSFRPFYEQYF
TGTGCCAGCAGCTTTCGACCTTTCTACGAGCAGTACTTC
>.|TRBV30|TRBJ2-5|.
CAWGSAGAYQETQYF
TGTGCCTGGGGCTCGGCCGGGGCGTACCAAGAGACCCAGTACTTC
>.|TRBV19|TRBJ2-5|.
CASSIVGGETQYF
TGTGCCAGTAGTATTGTGGGTGGAGAGACCCAGTACTTC
>.|TRBV20-1|TRBJ2-6|few
CSAPTSGGSGANVLTF
TGCAGTGCTCCAACCAGTGGGGGCTCTGGGGCCAACGTCCTGACTTTC